The 5 T cell receptor beta chains in this list originate from one sample, sequenced in a study of cytomegalovirus exposure and HLA in healthy donors. A multiplex PCR was run with 60 Vbeta primers and 13 Jbeta primers. Repertoires were generated with immunoSEQ multiplex PCR, while TCRdb's copy carries only in-frame clones and drops some. There are 210,000 or so clones in the sample; 80% to 85% occur only once, and over 0.65% lies in the top ten. The sequenced sample consisted of PBMCs. These receptors were taken from a boy between 2 and 15 years old in good health and CMV-seronegative.

The chain has TRBV7-2 and TRBJ2-7; 9 bases align to TRBD2. There are 17 residues in the CDR3. Germline lookup yields CDR1 SGHTA and CDR2 FQGNSA. After removal of 1 base from V and 5 bases from J, the junction contained 12 bases not matched to a gene. CDR3 DNA: TGTGCCAGCAGCTTAGGAGTAGGGTCTAGCGGGATGAACGAGCAGTACTTC. It translates to CASSLGVGSSGMNEQYF.

The chain carries TRBV19 and TRBJ2-7; D ambiguous. The CDR3 length is 15 residues. Deletions cut 3 bases from V and 4 bases from J, with 16 bases between. The V gene's germline CDR1 is LNHDA and CDR2 SQIVND (reference sequence). The CDR3 here is CASSMVGDTLYEQYF. The CDR3 region has the DNA TGTGCCAGTAGTATGGTGGGCGACACTCTTTACGAGCAGTACTTC.

The chain combines TRBV27 with TRBJ1-1, with 10 bases lining up with TRBD1. The V segment lost 1 base and the J segment 4 bases; nucleotides outside the gene matches: 3. This CDR3 is built from 15 residues. Germline loops: CDR1 MNHEY, CDR2 SMNVEV (reference sequence). CDR3 nucleotides: TGTGCCAGCAGTTTATGGGGACAGGGGCGCACTGAAGCTTTCTTT. Its protein product is CASSLWGQGRTEAFF.

The chain is built from TRBV5-3 and TRBJ2-7; possible D gene TRBD1, 6 bases. TRBV5-3 belongs to the ORF category, with a function that is uncertain. The CDR3 covers 14 residues. Between the trimmed V and J ends, which lost 5 bases and 3 bases, there was a span of 15 bases. This chain's CDR3 is CARRYPGRGYEQYF. CDR3 coding DNA: TGTGCCAGAAGATACCCGGGCAGGGGCTACGAGCAGTACTTC.

The V gene is TRBV15, the J gene TRBJ2-4, with D perhaps matching TRBD1 (6 bases). Deletions cut 3 bases from V and 0 bases from J, with 9 bases between. Germline CDR1 and CDR2: LNHNV and YYDKDF (reference sequence). The CDR3 loop spans 15 amino acids. The CDR3 DNA is TGTGCCACCAGCAGGCGGACAGAAGCCAAAAACATTCAGTACTTC. Translation gives CATSRRTEAKNIQYF.